One sample yielded the 20 T cell receptor beta chains listed below, sequenced in a study of identical twins (dated by TCRdb to the mid-2010s). Library creation used 5' RACE. Sequencing took place on an Illumina HiSeq 2000. TCRdb reprocessing: public reads trimmed at Q25 with fastp, clones called with MiXCR, in-frame beta chains kept. Every CDR3 protein is listed once, alongside the most common genes and DNA of its rows. For this sample the table gives around 370,000 distinct CDR3 sequences, of which 9% to 10% were detected only once. Approximately 8.9% of the sample is held by the ten biggest clonotypes. The sample comprised naive T cells sorted from blood. What the cell subset or site label conveys for this sample: cells isolated with a human naive T-cell isolation kit. The receptors derive from a woman between 50 and 59 years old in good health.

This clonotype has more than one count but fewer than ten. The rearrangement joins TRBV20-1 to TRBJ2-1, with D perhaps matching TRBD1 or TRBD2 (6 bases each). V gave up 5 bases and J gave up 7 bases, with 18 bases separating them. Germline V gene data show CDR1 as DFQATT and CDR2 as SNEGSKA (reference sequence). This CDR3 is built from 14 residues. CDR3 DNA: TGCAGTGCTGGAGGGGGATCCAAACTAAATGAGCAGTTCTTC. This gives the protein CSAGGGSKLNEQFF.

In its sample, this clonotype was seen a few times. J is TRBJ2-3 and V is TRBV18; 8 bases align to TRBD1. The CDR3 consists of 15 residues. Germline CDR1 KGHSH, CDR2 LQKENI. Losses at the gene ends were 3 bases for V and 10 bases for J; bases not matched to a gene: 12. The CDR3 loop is CASSPTGGLPSAQYF. Written as DNA, the CDR3 is TGTGCCAGCTCACCCACAGGGGGACTCCCGTCTGCGCAGTATTTT. Looking up the rest from reference TRBV18 and TRBJ2-3 gives the full variable domain: NAGVMQNPRHLVRRRGQEARLRCSPMKGHSHVYWYRQLPEEGLKFMVYLQKENIIDESGMPKERFSAEFPKEGPSILRIQQVVRGDSAAYFCASSPTGGLPSAQYFGPGTRLTVL.

The rearrangement uses TRBV24-1 and TRBJ2-1; D not resolved. The CDR3 runs 16 residues. Germline V gene sequence: CDR1 KGHDR, CDR2 SFDVKD. V lost 4 bases and J 0 bases, leaving 12 bases between the germline ends. The CDR3 region has the DNA TGTGCCACCAGTGACACCCTGAGCAGCTCCTACAATGAGCAGTTCTTC. It codes for CATSDTLSSSYNEQFF.

This clonotype was counted a few times. The gene calls are TRBV7-9 and TRBJ2-1; TRBD2 is a possible D gene (5 bases). CDR1 SEHNR and CDR2 FQNEAQ come from the germline V gene (reference sequence). This CDR3 has 14 amino acids. V was pared by 7 bases and J by 4 bases, with 14 bases between. The CDR3 nucleotides are TGTGCCAGCACCCCGGAAGCGGCTTACAATGAGCAGTTCTTC. It is translated as CASTPEAAYNEQFF.

CDR3 residues: CASSRPIPGPMPTQYF. The DNA for the CDR3 is TGTGCCAGCAGTCGACCAATACCGGGCCCAATGCCGACCCAGTACTTC. V gene TRBV7-9 combines with J gene TRBJ2-5; D is unresolved. Trimming removed 6 bases at V and 7 bases at J, with 24 bases between. Germline V gene sequence: CDR1 SEHNR, CDR2 FQNEAQ (reference sequence). The CDR3 contains 16 residues.

The sample holds a few counts of this clonotype. The V call is TRBV4-1, the J call TRBJ2-7; 8 nucleotides line up with TRBD2. Germline CDR1 reads MGHRA; CDR2 reads YSYEKL. CDR3 length equals 16 residues. J was trimmed by 7 bases and V by 0 bases; bases with no gene match: 11. In DNA, the CDR3 is TGCGCCAGCAGCCAAGATCAGCCGGGAGGGCCACGGGAGCAGTACTTC. Its protein product is CASSQDQPGGPREQYF.

This clonotype appeared many times. V and J are TRBV18 and TRBJ1-1; D gene ambiguous. Germline V gene lookup returns CDR1 KGHSH and CDR2 LQKENI. Trimming removed 0 bases at V and 3 bases at J, with 8 bases between. This CDR3 is built from 14 residues. The chain's CDR3 is CASSPPWQHTEAFF. In nucleotides, the CDR3 is TGTGCCAGCTCACCACCATGGCAGCACACTGAAGCTTTCTTT.

This clonotype was detected many times. V gene TRBV5-1 combines with J gene TRBJ2-1; D not resolved. The CDR3 extends over 13 amino acids. The V end lost 2 bases, the J end lost 7 bases, and 10 bases lay between the germline ends. The germline V gene has CDR1 SGHRS and CDR2 YFSETQ. This chain's CDR3 is CASSFWRNNEQFF. The DNA for the CDR3 is TGCGCCAGCAGCTTCTGGCGGAATAATGAGCAGTTCTTC. The whole variable domain, remainder taken from reference TRBV5-1 and TRBJ2-1, is KAGVTQTPRYLIKTRGQQVTLSCSPISGHRSVSWYQQTPGQGLQFLFEYFSETQRNKGNFPGRFSGRQFSNSRSEMNVSTLELGDSALYLCASSFWRNNEQFFGPGTRLTVL.

CDR3 nucleotides: TGTGCCAGCAGCCTGACTAGCGGGAGGGCCGGCGAGCAGTACGTC. It encodes CASSLTSGRAGEQYV. J is TRBJ2-7 and V is TRBV6-2 or TRBV6-3; TRBD2 agrees at 14 bases. CDR3 length: 15 residues. The germline CDR1 and CDR2 sequences are MNHEY and SVGEGT. V shed 6 bases and J 6 bases; nucleotides not matched to a gene: 7.

This clonotype was observed a handful of times. The chain recombines TRBV5-1 with TRBJ2-5; no firm D call. Trimming stripped 4 bases from V and 5 bases from J, with 12 bases between. The CDR3 runs to 13 residues. The V gene's germline CDR1 is SGHRS and CDR2 YFSETQ. This CDR3 is CASSLDPTETQYF. CDR3 DNA sequence: TGCGCCAGCAGCCTGGACCCGACGGAGACCCAGTACTTC.

The chain uses TRBV12-5 and TRBJ2-7; D is possibly TRBD2 (5 bases). V was cut by 7 bases and J by 4 bases, with 20 bases left in between. This CDR3 region has 15 residues. CDR1 and CDR2 (germline): LGHNT, FRNRAP. The DNA of the CDR3 is TGTGCTAGTGAACGGGGAGTTCTATCTCTATACGAGCAGTACGTC. Its translation: CASERGVLSLYEQYV.

At least ten counts were recorded for this clonotype. The CDR3 reads CASSLLSGGSSYNEQFF. The DNA of the CDR3 is TGTGCCAGCAGCTTGTTATCCGGGGGAAGCTCCTACAATGAGCAGTTCTTC. The chain employs TRBV5-5 and TRBJ2-1; D possibly corresponds to TRBD2 (6 bases). Germline V gene lookup returns CDR1 SGHKS and CDR2 YYEKEE (reference sequence). V shed 1 base and J shed 0 bases, with 14 bases lying between them. This CDR3 is built from 17 residues. Filled out from reference TRBV5-5 and TRBJ2-1, the complete variable domain reads DAGVTQSPTHLIKTRGQQVTLRCSPISGHKSVSWYQQVLGQGPQFIFQYYEKEERGRGNFPDRFSARQFPNYSSELNVNALLLGDSALYLCASSLLSGGSSYNEQFFGPGTRLTVL.

The chain employs TRBV6-2 or TRBV6-3 and TRBJ2-3; unclear D gene. V was trimmed by 6 bases and J by 6 bases, leaving 10 bases between them. Germline loops: CDR1 MNHEY, CDR2 SVGEGT. The CDR3 is 12 residues long. The CDR3 loop reads CASSNSMDTQYF. CDR3 coding DNA: TGTGCCAGCAGCAACTCAATGGATACGCAGTATTTT.

The rearrangement links TRBV5-1 to TRBJ2-2; 11 bases line up with TRBD2. The V gene end was trimmed by 6 bases and the J gene end by 6 bases; junction bases not matched to a gene: 4. The germline gives CDR1 SGHRS, CDR2 YFSETQ. CDR3 size: 14 residues. In nucleotides, the CDR3 is TGCGCCAGCACCGTAGCGGGAGGGGCCGGGGAGCTGTTTTTT. It codes for CASTVAGGAGELFF.

Comments on this clonotype: Relative to the germline gene, one junction end is altered; a read error may explain this. This chain connects TRBV30 to TRBJ2-1; 7 nucleotides match TRBD2. The germline V gene encodes CDR1 GTSNPN and CDR2 SVGIG (reference sequence). This CDR3 spans 14 amino acids. CDR3 residues: CAWSVRRDYNDQFF. CDR3 DNA: TGTGCCTGGAGTGTGAGGCGGGACTACAATGATCAGTTCTTC.

In this sample, this clonotype turned up many times. The CDR3 protein is CATSRYMGSVQPQHF. The CDR3 coding sequence is TGTGCCACCAGCAGATATATGGGATCGGTTCAGCCCCAGCATTTT. The rearrangement uses TRBV15 and TRBJ1-5; D gene unclear. With 2 bases removed from V and 6 bases from J, the gap between germline ends came to 14 bases. There are 15 residues in the CDR3. Germline V CDR1 and CDR2: LNHNV, YYDKDF (reference sequence).

Only a few counts were recorded for this clonotype. The V call is TRBV5-5, the J call TRBJ1-1; D not resolved. V dropped 1 base and J dropped 1 base, with 8 bases sitting between them. Germline loops: CDR1 SGHKS, CDR2 YYEKEE (reference sequence). CDR3 length: 14 residues. The CDR3 loop reads CASSLMARNTEAFF. In DNA form, the CDR3 reads TGTGCCAGCAGCTTGATGGCCAGGAACACTGAAGCTTTCTTT. Together with reference TRBV5-5 and TRBJ1-1, the CDR3 gives the full variable domain: DAGVTQSPTHLIKTRGQQVTLRCSPISGHKSVSWYQQVLGQGPQFIFQYYEKEERGRGNFPDRFSARQFPNYSSELNVNALLLGDSALYLCASSLMARNTEAFFGQGTRLTVV.

This clonotype was seen ten or more times. This rearrangement joins TRBV5-1 to TRBJ1-2, with a tentative D call TRBD1 (5 bases). Germline CDR1 SGHRS, CDR2 YFSETQ. V dropped 3 bases and J dropped 2 bases, with 14 bases sitting between them. The length of the CDR3 is 15 residues. The CDR3 sequence is CASSSSGAGNYGYTF. DNA for the CDR3: TGCGCCAGCAGCTCCTCCGGGGCAGGGAACTATGGCTACACCTTC.

This clonotype has a handful of counts. The chain's CDR3 is CATRERTSRFNEQFF. Written as DNA, the CDR3 is TGTGCCACCCGGGAACGGACTAGCAGATTCAATGAGCAGTTCTTC. This chain links TRBV6-5 with TRBJ2-1; TRBD2 aligns across 8 bases. This CDR3 has 15 amino acids. CDR1 is MNHEY, CDR2 SVGAGI, per germline. V trimming: 10 bases; J trimming: 6 bases; junction bases outside the gene matches: 14.

The V gene is TRBV7-6, the J gene TRBJ2-3; 7 bases align to TRBD2. The germline CDR1 and CDR2 sequences are SGHVS and FNYEAQ. The CDR3 is 15 amino acids. V trimming: 5 bases; J trimming: 2 bases; junction bases outside the gene matches: 7. This CDR3 reads CASSRAGTNTDTQYF. DNA of the CDR3: TGTGCCAGCAGCCGCGCCGGGACTAACACAGATACGCAGTATTTT.